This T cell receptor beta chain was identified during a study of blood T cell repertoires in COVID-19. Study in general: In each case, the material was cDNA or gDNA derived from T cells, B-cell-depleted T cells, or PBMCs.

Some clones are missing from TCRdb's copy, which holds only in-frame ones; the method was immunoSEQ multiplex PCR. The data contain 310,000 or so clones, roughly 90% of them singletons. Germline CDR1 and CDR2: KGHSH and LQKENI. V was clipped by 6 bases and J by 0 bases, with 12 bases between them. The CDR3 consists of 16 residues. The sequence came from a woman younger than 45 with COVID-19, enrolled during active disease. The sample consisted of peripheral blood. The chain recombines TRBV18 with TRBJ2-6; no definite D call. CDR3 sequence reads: CASSTLSGSGANVLTF. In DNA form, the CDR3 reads TGTGCCAGCTCTACCCTTTCGGGCTCTGGGGCCAACGTCCTGACTTTC.